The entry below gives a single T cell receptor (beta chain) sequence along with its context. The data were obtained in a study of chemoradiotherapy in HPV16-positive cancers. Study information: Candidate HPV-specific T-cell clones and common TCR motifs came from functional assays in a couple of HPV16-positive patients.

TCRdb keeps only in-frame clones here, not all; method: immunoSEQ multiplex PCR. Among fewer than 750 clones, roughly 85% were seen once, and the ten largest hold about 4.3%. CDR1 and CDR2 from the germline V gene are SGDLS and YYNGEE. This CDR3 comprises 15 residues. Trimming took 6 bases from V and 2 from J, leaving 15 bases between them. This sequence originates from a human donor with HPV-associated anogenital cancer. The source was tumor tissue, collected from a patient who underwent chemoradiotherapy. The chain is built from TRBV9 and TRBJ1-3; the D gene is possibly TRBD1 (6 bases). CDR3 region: CASTQGNSPGNTIYF. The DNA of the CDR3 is TGTGCCAGCACACAGGGAAATTCACCTGGAAACACCATATATTTT.